Described below is a single T cell receptor beta chain sequence and its context. The data belong to a study of blood T cell repertoires in COVID-19. Authors' analysis steps: Nucleated cell counts were estimated from reference gene primer amplification. Repertoires were generated with immunoSEQ multiplex PCR, while TCRdb's copy carries only in-frame clones and drops some. The DNA gave D and trimming, while V, J and clone size come from that table. The table lists over 400,000 clones, roughly 89% of them singletons, with 7.8% in the top ten. The germline CDR1 and CDR2 sequences are MNHNS and SASEGT. The length of the CDR3 is 16 residues. The V end was cut by 3 bases, the J end by 1 base, with 13 bases between.

This TCR derives from a woman aged 45-65 years with COVID-19, enrolled during active disease. V gene TRBV6-1 combines with J gene TRBJ2-1; D is perhaps TRBD2 (6 bases). Sample: peripheral blood. In nucleotides, the CDR3 is TGTGCCAGCAGTGAGGCCCTTGGGGGGTCCTACAATGAGCAGTTCTTC. Its protein is CASSEALGGSYNEQFF.